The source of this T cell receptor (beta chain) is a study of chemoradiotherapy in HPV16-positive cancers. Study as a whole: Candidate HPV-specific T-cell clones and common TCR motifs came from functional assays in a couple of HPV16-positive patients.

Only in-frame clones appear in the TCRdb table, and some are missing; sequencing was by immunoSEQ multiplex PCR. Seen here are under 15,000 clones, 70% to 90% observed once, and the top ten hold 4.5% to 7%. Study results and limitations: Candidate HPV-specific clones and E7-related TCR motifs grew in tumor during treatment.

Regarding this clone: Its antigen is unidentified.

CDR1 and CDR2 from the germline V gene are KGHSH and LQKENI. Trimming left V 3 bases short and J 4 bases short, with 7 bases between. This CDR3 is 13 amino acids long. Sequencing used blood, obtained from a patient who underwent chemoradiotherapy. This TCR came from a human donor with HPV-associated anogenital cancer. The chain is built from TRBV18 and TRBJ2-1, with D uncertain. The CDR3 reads CASSPTRYNEQFF. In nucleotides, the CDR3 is TGTGCCAGCTCACCTACTCGGTACAATGAGCAGTTCTTC.